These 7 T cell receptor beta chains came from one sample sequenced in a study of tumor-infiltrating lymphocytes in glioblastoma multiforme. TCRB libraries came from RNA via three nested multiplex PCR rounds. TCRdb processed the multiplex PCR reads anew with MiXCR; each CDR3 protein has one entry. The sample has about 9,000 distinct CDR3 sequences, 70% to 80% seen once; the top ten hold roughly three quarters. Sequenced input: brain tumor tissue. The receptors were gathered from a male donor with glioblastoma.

Written as DNA, the CDR3 is TGCAGCGTTGATGGGGGGCCCGGACTAGTCGACAATGAGCAGTTCTTC. Its translation is CSVDGGPGLVDNEQFF. This chain uses TRBV29-1 with TRBJ2-1, with D tentatively TRBD2 (7 bases). Trimming pared 3 bases from V and 5 bases from J, leaving 20 bases between. Germline CDR1 and CDR2: SQVTM and ANQGSEA. The CDR3 loop spans 16 amino acids.

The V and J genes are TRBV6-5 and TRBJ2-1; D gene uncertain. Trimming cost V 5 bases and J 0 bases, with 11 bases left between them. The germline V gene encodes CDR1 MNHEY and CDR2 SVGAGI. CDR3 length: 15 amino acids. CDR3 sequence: CASSGSLSSYNEQFF. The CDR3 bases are TGTGCCAGCAGTGGAAGCCTTAGCTCCTACAATGAGCAGTTCTTC.

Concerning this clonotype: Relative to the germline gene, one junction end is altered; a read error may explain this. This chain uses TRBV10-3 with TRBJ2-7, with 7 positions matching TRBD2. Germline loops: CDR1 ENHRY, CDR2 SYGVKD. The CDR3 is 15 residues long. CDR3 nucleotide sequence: TGTGCCATCAGTGATGGGGGGGGGTTGAGCTACGAGCAATACTTC. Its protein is CAISDGGGLSYEQYF.

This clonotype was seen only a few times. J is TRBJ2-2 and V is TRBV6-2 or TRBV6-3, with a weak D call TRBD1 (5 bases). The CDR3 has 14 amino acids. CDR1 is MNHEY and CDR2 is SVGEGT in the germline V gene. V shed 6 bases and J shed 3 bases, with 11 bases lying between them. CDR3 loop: CASSEGQHTGELFF. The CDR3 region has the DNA TGTGCCAGCAGCGAAGGACAACACACCGGGGAGCTGTTTTTT.

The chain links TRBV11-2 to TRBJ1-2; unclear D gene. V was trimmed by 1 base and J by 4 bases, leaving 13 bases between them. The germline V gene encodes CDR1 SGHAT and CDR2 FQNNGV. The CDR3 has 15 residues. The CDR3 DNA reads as TGTGCCAGCAGCTTAGGAATCCTGGGAAGCTATGGCTACACCTTC. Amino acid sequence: CASSLGILGSYGYTF.

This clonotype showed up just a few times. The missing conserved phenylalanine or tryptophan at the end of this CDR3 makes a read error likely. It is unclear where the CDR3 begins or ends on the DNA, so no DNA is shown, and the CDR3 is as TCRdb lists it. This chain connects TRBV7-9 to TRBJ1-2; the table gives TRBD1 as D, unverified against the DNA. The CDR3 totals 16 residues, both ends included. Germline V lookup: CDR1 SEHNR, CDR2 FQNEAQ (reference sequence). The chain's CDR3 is CASTITWTGAEDGYSL.

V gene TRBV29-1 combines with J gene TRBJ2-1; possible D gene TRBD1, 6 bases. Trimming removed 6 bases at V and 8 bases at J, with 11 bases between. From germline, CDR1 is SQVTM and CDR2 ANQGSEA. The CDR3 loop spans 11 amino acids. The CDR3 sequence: CSVDSLHEQFF. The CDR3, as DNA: TGCAGCGTGGACAGTCTCCATGAGCAGTTCTTC.